This T cell receptor (beta chain) was documented in a study of control samples from healthy donors and cancer patients. Using immunoSEQ multiplex PCR, the repertoire was profiled, and TCRdb retains in-frame clones only, with some absent. The table records roughly 100,000 clones, roughly 91% of them present only once. The sequence came from a man aged 55 to 70 with lung cancer. The sample consisted of PBMCs.

The CDR3 is CASSLGSNLAPGTDTQYF. The CDR3 DNA reads TGTGCCAGCAGCTTAGGATCGAACCTCGCCCCTGGCACAGATACGCAGTATTTT. V and J are TRBV5-8 and TRBJ2-3; D not resolved. CDR1 is SGHTS, CDR2 YDEGEE, per germline. The CDR3 contains 18 residues. Trimming removed 2 bases at V and 1 base at J, with 20 bases between.